What follows is one T cell receptor beta chain and its context. Its specific antigen is unknown. Per-base qualities were not stored, and no clone one base away is much larger. Enrolling through a virtual design, the prospective study's participants ranged in age from about 18 to 89 years and lived across 24 United States geographic areas. In the prospective study, cohorts were assigned on the basis of participant-reported clinical history obtained from a screening survey and a study questionnaire. For ImmuneRACE Cohort 3, a participant was defined as recovered based on two consecutive negative NP/OP PCR tests, clearance by a healthcare professional, or resolution of symptoms. Each participant in the prospective study had whole blood, serum and a nasopharyngeal or oropharyngeal swab collected by mobile phlebotomists. Participants in the prospective study had the option to provide additional blood draws and questionnaires over a 2-month period. Prospective study blood samples were shipped either frozen or at room temperature before DNA extraction.

The immunoSEQ Assay, a bias-controlled multiplex PCR, was used to amplify TCRbeta CDR3 regions from genomic DNA. Per the authors' processing: The number of nucleated cells in each sample was estimated by amplification of reference gene primers within the assay. To quantify the absolute abundance of each unique TCRbeta CDR3 rearrangement, sequence reads were collapsed and filtered. Productive Simpson clonality was computed per sample as the square root of Simpson's diversity index over productive rearrangements. In its TCRdb copy, this immuneACCESS table keeps in-frame sequences only and misses some clones. Where compared with another copy, unresolved V genes explain less than half of these, and the others have no known cause. V and J calls and clone size come straight from that table; D and trimming were deduced from the DNA. The table for this sample lists hundreds of thousands of clones; 88% of them were counted only once. Just under 1% of the sample is taken by the ten largest.

The data stem from a study of blood T cell repertoires in COVID-19 (dated by TCRdb to the early 2020s). Broadly, across the study: Collaborator samples came from the United States, Italy and Spain and covered acute and convalescent phases of COVID-19. The prospective study material was composed of cDNA or gDNA derived from T cells, B-cell-depleted T cells, or PBMCs. Subjects who had been exposed to COVID-19, were actively infected with it, or had recovered from it provided the deeply sampled blood TCRbeta repertoires that made up the dataset. The repertoires were released in a freely available public database intended as a resource for research on the immune response to SARS-CoV-2. Samples were obtained from the ongoing ImmuneRACE study (first 160 participants) and from about 1,300 subjects provided by 6 global collaborators. A de-identified subject ID, COVID-19 status, age in years and sex were almost always included in the sample metadata. Where available, HLA class I and class II types were obtained from metadata supplied by the sample provider rather than from assay-based typing. General conclusions and limits of the study: How much clinical and demographic metadata was included differed by source and by participant, and the metadata was provided uncurated.

CDR1 and CDR2, per the germline V gene, are MGHDK and SYGVNS. Trimmed from V: 4 bases; trimmed from J: 9 bases; junction bases lacking a gene match: 12. The CDR3 starts with the cysteine, ends with the phenylalanine, and has 14 residues. The entry retains the CDR3 DNA only, 42 bases that are in frame from base 1. Sequencing used PBMCs or T cells enriched from blood (not recorded which). This clonotype was sampled from a young woman who had recovered from COVID-19. The receptor chain draws on TRBV25-1 and TRBJ2-7, and TRBD1 aligns with 7 junction nucleotides. The bases are TGTGCCAGCAGTGCACTCCCCCGACAGGGAAGGCAGTACTTC. Translated, it gives CASSALPRQGRQYF.